This T cell receptor (beta chain) was sequenced for a study of OX40 agonist ivuxolimab in advanced cancers. As for the study in general: Patients enrolled in dose escalation were diagnosed with hepatocellular carcinoma, melanoma, renal cell or head and neck cancer.

Study-level results: Patients who responded partially at 0.1-3.0 mg/kg showed clonal expansion ranking among the lowest. Expanded clones were, on average, more numerous among CD8+ T cells than CD4+.

Sequencing used immunoSEQ multiplex PCR; TCRdb keeps in-frame clones, though not all of them. The sample lists some 55,000 clones; about 80% were seen once. Regarding this clone: Its antigen is still unknown.

The CDR3 consists of 16 residues. Germline CDR1 is SGHTS and CDR2 is YDEGEE. V was trimmed by 3 bases and J by 0 bases, leaving 13 bases between them. The source material was CD4+ or CD8+ T cells sorted from blood, sampled in a trial of the OX40 agonist ivuxolimab. The chain carries TRBV5-8 and TRBJ2-1; D could derive from TRBD1 or TRBD2 (5 bases each). The clonotype comes from an adult with an advanced solid tumor such as melanoma, head and neck, liver or kidney cancer. The CDR3 protein is CASSSGTSYSYNEQFF. The CDR3 coding sequence is TGTGCCAGCAGCTCCGGGACCTCCTACTCCTACAATGAGCAGTTCTTC.